Described below is a single T cell receptor beta chain sequence and its context. These data originate in a study of CD8 T cell repertoires and HIV-1 epitope variants. Across the study: Each of Twenty-five Gag and Nef epitope peptides stimulated a separate culture.

J was trimmed by 6 bases and V by 0 bases; bases with no gene match: 4. There are 15 residues in the CDR3. Germline V gives CDR1 SGHRS, CDR2 YFSETQ. Measured with immunoSEQ multiplex PCR; TCRdb has only the in-frame clones, and not every one. The data hold 95,000 or so clones, with approximately 70% observed a single time. Source material: uncultured baseline CD8+ T cells from peripheral blood mononuclear cells (PBMCs). The V and J genes are TRBV5-1 and TRBJ1-5; TRBD1 aligns across 9 bases. This clonotype originated in a male donor with HIV. The CDR3 loop is CASSLEGQGGQPQHF. The CDR3 DNA follows: TGCGCCAGCAGCTTGGAGGGACAGGGTGGTCAGCCCCAGCATTTT.